The 5 T cell receptor beta chains in this list originate from one sample, sequenced in a study of blood T cell repertoires in COVID-19. TCRdb's copy holds only in-frame clones and misses some; the assay was immunoSEQ multiplex PCR. Here the sample spans about 340,000 clones, around 86% being singletons. The specimen sequenced was PBMCs or T cells enriched from blood (not recorded which). The receptors come from a woman aged 40 to 49 with acute COVID-19.

The chain employs TRBV11-2 and TRBJ2-3; tentative D call: TRBD1 (6 bases). The CDR3 is made up of 17 amino acids. Trimming took off 1 base at V and 4 bases at J, with 18 bases between the two ends. Germline assignment: CDR1 SGHAT and CDR2 FQNNGV. Here the CDR3 reads CASSLGASRGFSDTQYF. CDR3 nucleotides: TGTGCCAGCAGCTTAGGGGCATCCAGGGGTTTCTCAGATACGCAGTATTTT.

The sample holds a few counts of this clone. The DNA of the CDR3 is TGTGCCAGCAGCTTGGTCTGGAGAGGGTCTAATGAAAAACTGTTTTTT. Residues: CASSLVWRGSNEKLFF. The chain carries TRBV5-5 and TRBJ1-4; D gene unclear. The ends were cut back, 0 bases at V and 3 bases at J, with 12 bases in the middle. Germline V gives CDR1 SGHKS, CDR2 YYEKEE (reference sequence). CDR3 length equals 16 residues.

The rearrangement links TRBV19 to TRBJ1-5; D ambiguous. Trimming cost V 3 bases and J 3 bases, with 15 bases left between them. Germline V lookup: CDR1 LNHDA, CDR2 SQIVND (reference sequence). The CDR3 contains 16 residues. CDR3 sequence (DNA): TGTGCCAGTAGTATTTCCCCGACACCCCTCAATCAGCCCCAGCATTTT. This encodes CASSISPTPLNQPQHF.

This rearrangement joins TRBV28 to TRBJ1-6; TRBD1 is a possible D gene (6 bases). The CDR3 covers 13 residues. The germline V gene encodes CDR1 MDHEN and CDR2 SYDVKM. V lost 8 bases, J lost 6 bases, and 11 bases lay in between. CDR3 sequence (DNA): TGTGCCAGCGTTGACAGGTTTAATTCACCCCTCCACTTT. This gives the protein CASVDRFNSPLHF.

The chain recombines TRBV7-8 with TRBJ1-1, with TRBD1 matching over 7 bases. The length of the CDR3 is 16 residues. J was trimmed by 5 bases and V by 5 bases; bases with no gene match: 14. Germline CDR1 is SGHVS and CDR2 is FQNEAQ. CDR3 in amino acids: CASSQGGAEVRTEAFF. The CDR3 DNA reads as TGTGCCAGCAGCCAGGGGGGGGCAGAGGTTCGGACTGAAGCTTTCTTT.